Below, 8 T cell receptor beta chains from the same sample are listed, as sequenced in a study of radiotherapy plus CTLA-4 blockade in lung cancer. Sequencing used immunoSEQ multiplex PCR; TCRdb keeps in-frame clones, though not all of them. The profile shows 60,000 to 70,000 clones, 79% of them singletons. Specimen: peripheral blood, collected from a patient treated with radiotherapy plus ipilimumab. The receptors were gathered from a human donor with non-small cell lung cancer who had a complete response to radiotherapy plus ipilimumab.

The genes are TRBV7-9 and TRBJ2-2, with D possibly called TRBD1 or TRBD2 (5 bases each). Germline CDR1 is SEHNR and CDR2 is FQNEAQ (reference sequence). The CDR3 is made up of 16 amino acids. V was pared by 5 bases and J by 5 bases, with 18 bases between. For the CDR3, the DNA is TGTGCCAGCAGCATTTCAGGGAGCCTAAGGACCGGGGAGCTGTTTTTT. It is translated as CASSISGSLRTGELFF.

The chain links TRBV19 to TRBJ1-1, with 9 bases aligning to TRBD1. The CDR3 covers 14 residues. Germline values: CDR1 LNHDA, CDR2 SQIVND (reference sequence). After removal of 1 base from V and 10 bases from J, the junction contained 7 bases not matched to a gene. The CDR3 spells CASSIGLPGQGAFF. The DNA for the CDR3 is TGTGCCAGTAGTATAGGATTACCGGGACAGGGAGCTTTCTTT.

The CDR3 DNA reads as TGTGCCGTACACCCTGGGCGGGGCGAGCAGTACGTC. It encodes CAVHPGRGEQYV. The chain carries TRBV6-5 and TRBJ2-7; tentatively, D is TRBD2 (6 bases). CDR3 length: 12 residues. Trimming cost V 11 bases and J 6 bases, with 17 bases left between them. The germline gives CDR1 MNHEY, CDR2 SVGAGI.

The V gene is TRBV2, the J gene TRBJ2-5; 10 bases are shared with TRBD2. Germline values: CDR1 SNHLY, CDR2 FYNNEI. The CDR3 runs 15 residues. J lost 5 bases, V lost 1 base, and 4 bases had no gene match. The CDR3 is CASSEDGAGGETQYF. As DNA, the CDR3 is TGTGCCAGCAGTGAAGATGGAGCGGGAGGGGAGACCCAGTACTTC.

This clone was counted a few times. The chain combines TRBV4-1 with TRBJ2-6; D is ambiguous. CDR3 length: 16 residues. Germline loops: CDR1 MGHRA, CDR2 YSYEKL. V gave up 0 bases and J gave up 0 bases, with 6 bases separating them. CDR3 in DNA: TGCGCCAGCAGCCAAGATCGGAGCTCTGGGGCCAACGTCCTGACTTTC. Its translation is CASSQDRSSGANVLTF.

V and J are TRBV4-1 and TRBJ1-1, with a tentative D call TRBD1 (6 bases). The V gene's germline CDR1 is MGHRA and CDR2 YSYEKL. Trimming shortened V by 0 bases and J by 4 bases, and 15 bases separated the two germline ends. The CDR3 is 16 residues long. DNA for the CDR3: TGCGCCAGCAGCCAAGATATTCCAACAGGGAGCACTGAAGCTTTCTTT. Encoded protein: CASSQDIPTGSTEAFF.

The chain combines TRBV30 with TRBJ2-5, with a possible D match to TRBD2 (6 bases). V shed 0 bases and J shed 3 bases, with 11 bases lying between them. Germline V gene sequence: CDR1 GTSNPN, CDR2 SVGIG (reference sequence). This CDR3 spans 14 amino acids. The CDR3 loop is CAWSVRGLEETQYF. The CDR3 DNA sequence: TGTGCCTGGAGTGTACGGGGGTTAGAAGAGACCCAGTACTTC.

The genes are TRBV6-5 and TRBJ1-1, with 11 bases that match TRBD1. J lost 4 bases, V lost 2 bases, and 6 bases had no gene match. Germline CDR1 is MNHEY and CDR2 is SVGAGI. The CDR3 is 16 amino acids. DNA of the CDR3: TGTGCCAGCAGTTACGGACAGGGGGCTGGTAGCACTGAAGCTTTCTTT. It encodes CASSYGQGAGSTEAFF.